This record looks at one T cell receptor (beta chain) sequence and its context. It lacks a known antigen. No per-base quality is available; no much larger clone lies one base away. The sample's treatment or condition label, in plain terms: oral pan-JAK inhibitor, 5-10 mg twice daily. Lesional scalp punch biopsies and peripheral blood were collected from alopecia areata patients. PBMCs were isolated by density centrifugation and stained for CD3, CD4 and CD8, and CD4+ and CD8+ T cells were sorted on a FACSAria. The library came from the immunoSEQ multiplex PCR assay. RNA was extracted from all samples and reverse transcribed into cDNA as template for TCR sequencing. First-strand cDNA was synthesized with SuperScript III using a 2:1 mix of oligo-dT and random hexamers. A synthetic immune receptor repertoire was used to assess amplification bias, and residual bias was removed computationally. In the paper's pipeline: Raw reads were preprocessed to remove errors, and CDR3 was defined by IMGT conventions from the conserved cysteine to phenylalanine. Clonality was computed by normalizing Shannon entropy by log2 of the number of productive unique TCRs and subtracting the result from 1. CD4 or CD8 identity of scalp clones was inferred by cross-referencing scalp TCRbeta sequences with sorted blood CD4 and CD8 repertoires. TCRdb retrieved this table from immuneACCESS and kept in-frame rearrangements only. Not all clones are present; in checked studies, unresolved V genes account for under half, and no reason is known for the remainder. D and trimming were read from the DNA, whereas the V and J calls and clone size are those reported in that table. A total of 210,000 or so clones appear in this sample, approximately 72% of them only once. Of the sample, 0.95% to 1.5% falls within the top ten clones.

As encoded in the germline V gene, CDR1 is MNHEY while CDR2 is SVGAGI. V sheds 5 bases and J sheds 2 bases, leaving 7 bases between their ends. Inclusive of the bounding cysteine and phenylalanine, the CDR3 is 12 residues long. Kept here is only the CDR3 DNA, which spans 36 bases and is read in frame from base 1. These data come from a study of CD8+ T cells in alopecia areata (dated by TCRdb to about 2018). Concerning the study at large: Treated patients were enrolled in an open-label pilot trial of oral tofacitinib at 5 to 10 mg twice daily for moderate-to-severe alopecia areata. The SALT score, which quantifies the percentage of affected scalp surface area, was used to measure disease severity in treated patients. Tofacitinib was given for 6 to 18 months, followed by 6 months of follow-up off drug to assess delayed response and recurrence. Amplification of TCRbeta CDR3 regions was done by immunoSEQ multiplex PCR using 35 Vbeta forward primers and 13 Jbeta reverse primers. Biopsies were taken from tofacitinib-treated patients at baseline and at 4 and 24 weeks of treatment, and a later scalp biopsy was taken in several of the tofacitinib-treated patients. Clonality in the scalp was compared among normal scalp (n=4), patchy alopecia areata scalp (n=8), and alopecia totalis/universalis scalp (n=8). RNA was obtained with the PAXgene miRNA kit for fixed scalp, the miRNeasy kit for PBMCs, and the RNeasy kit for mouse skin. Human TCRbeta sequencing covered scalp tissue and sorted CD4+ and CD8+ peripheral blood T cells from patchy and totalis/universalis alopecia areata patients and healthy controls. In both human patients and the C3H/HeJ mouse model, the study applied high-throughput TCRbeta sequencing to look at T cell clonal expansion in alopecia areata.

On the study overall, not on this receptor specifically: Resident alphabeta T cells in normal human skin are also sequenced, complicating scalp TCR repertoire analysis, unlike mouse skin dominated by gammadelta T cells. Higher clonality and more expanded CD8+ clones were observed in lesional scalp than in normal scalp, particularly in alopecia totalis/universalis, a finding suggestive of antigenic drive. Tofacitinib significantly decreased scalp clonality and the number of expanded CD8+ clones among the top 100 scalp clones. Shared TCR sequences between patients were less evident than in mice, which may be partly attributable to HLA diversity in the patient population. Many expanded lesional clones persisted in scalp and blood during tofacitinib treatment, which may partly explain relapse after stopping treatment. The treated cohort was small, with a single nonresponder, so links between baseline CD8+ expansion and response need larger studies.

This receptor was taken from a human donor with alopecia areata. The chain is encoded by TRBV6-5 joined to TRBJ2-7, with an unclear D gene assignment. The sample here was CD4+ T cells sorted from blood, taken at week 44, from a patient treated with tofacitinib. The bases read TGTGCCAGCAGTGCTACGACCTACGAGCAGTACTTC. This translates into CASSATTYEQYF.